This T cell receptor beta chain originates from a study of blood T cells in healthy people across ages. The authors ran a second PCR of roughly 6 to 12 cycles using a sample-barcoded 5' primer and a J-beta primer mix. TCRdb reprocessed the 5' RACE reads via MiXCR and lists one record per CDR3 protein. The sample consists of hundreds of thousands of distinct CDR3 sequences, approximately 40% of them appearing once. The V end lost 6 bases, the J end lost 8 bases, and 17 bases lay between the germline ends. The CDR3 is made up of 14 amino acids. Sequenced sample: blood. The chain recombines TRBV12-3 or TRBV12-4 with TRBJ2-1; D is tentatively TRBD1 or TRBD2 (6 bases each). This TCR was sampled from a man older than 75 in good health. Written as DNA, the CDR3 is TGTGCCAGCAGACTTCGGGGGCCGGTTGATGAGCAGTTCTTC. Amino acid sequence: CASRLRGPVDEQFF.